This TCR beta chain appears in the sequencing data of a study of pediatric ulcerative colitis. Per germline, CDR1 SQVTM and CDR2 ANQGSEA. The ends were cut back, 2 bases at V and 6 bases at J, with 7 bases in the middle. This CDR3 contains 11 residues. The rectum was sampled with one to two pinch biopsies at colonoscopy. Libraries were prepared by immunoSEQ multiplex PCR; TCRdb keeps only in-frame clonotypes and omits some of them. The sample has tens of thousands of clones, about three quarters seen once. V gene TRBV29-1 combines with J gene TRBJ1-2; tentative D call: TRBD1 (5 bases). Sequencing used gut tissue. This clonotype was obtained from a boy younger than 18 with moderate ulcerative colitis. This chain's CDR3 is CSVETGDGYTF. The CDR3 DNA sequence: TGCAGCGTTGAAACGGGGGATGGCTACACCTTC.